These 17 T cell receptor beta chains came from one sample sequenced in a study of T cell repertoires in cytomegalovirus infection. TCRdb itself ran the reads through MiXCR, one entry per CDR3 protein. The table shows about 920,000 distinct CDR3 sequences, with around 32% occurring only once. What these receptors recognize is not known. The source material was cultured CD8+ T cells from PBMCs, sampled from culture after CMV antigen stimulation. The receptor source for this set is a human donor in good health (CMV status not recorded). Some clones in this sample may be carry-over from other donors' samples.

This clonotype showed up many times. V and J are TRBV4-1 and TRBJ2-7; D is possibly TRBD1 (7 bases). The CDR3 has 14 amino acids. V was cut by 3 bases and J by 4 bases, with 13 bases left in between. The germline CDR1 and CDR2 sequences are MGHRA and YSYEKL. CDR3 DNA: TGCGCCAGCAGCCACGGAGGGGGCGCTTACGAGCAGTACTTC. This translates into CASSHGGGAYEQYF.

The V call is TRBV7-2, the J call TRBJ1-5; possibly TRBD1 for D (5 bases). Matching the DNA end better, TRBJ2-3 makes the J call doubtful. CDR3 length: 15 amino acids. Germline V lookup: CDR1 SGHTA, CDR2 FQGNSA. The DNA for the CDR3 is TGTGCCAGCAGCTTAAATAAGGGGATAAGTCAGCCCCAGTATTTT. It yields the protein CASSLNKGISQPQYF.

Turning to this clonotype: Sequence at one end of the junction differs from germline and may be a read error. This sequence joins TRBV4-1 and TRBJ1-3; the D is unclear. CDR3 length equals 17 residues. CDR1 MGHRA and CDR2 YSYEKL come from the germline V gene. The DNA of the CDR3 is TGTGCCAGCAGCCAAGTAGGCCACAAGAGCTCTGGAAACACCATATATTTT. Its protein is CASSQVGHKSSGNTIYF.

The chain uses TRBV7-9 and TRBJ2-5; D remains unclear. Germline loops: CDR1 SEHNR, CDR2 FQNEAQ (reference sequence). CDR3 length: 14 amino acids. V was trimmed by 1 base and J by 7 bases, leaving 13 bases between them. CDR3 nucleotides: TGTGCCAGCAGCTTAGGAGCTGACACGGGGACCCAGTACTTC. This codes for CASSLGADTGTQYF.

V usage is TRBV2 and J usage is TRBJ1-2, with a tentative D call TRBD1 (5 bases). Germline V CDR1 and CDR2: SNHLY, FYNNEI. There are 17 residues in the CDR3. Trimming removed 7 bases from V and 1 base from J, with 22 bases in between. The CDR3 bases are TGTGCCAGCATGGGGGTCGGACCCTCAGGATTTAACTATGGCTACACCTTC. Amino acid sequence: CASMGVGPSGFNYGYTF.

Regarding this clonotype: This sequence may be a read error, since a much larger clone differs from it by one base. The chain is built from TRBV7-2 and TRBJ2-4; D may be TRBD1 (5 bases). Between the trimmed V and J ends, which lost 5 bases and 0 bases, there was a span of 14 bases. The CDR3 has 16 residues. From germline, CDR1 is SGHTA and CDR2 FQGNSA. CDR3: CTSSPGRALAKNIQYF. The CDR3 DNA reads TGTACCAGCAGCCCAGGGCGCGCGCTAGCCAAAAACATTCAGTACTTC. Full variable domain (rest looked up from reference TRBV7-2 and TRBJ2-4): GAGVSQSPSNKVTEKGKDVELRCDPISGHTALYWYRQSLGQGLEFLIYFQGNSAPDKSGLPSDRFSAERTGGSVSTLTIQRTQQEDSAVYLCTSSPGRALAKNIQYFGAGTRLSVL.

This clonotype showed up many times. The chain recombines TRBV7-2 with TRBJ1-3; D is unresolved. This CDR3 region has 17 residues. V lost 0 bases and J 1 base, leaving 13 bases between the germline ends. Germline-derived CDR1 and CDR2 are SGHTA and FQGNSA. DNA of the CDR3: TGTGCCAGCAGCTTAGCAGCCCCCTCTGGATCTGGAAACACCATATATTTT. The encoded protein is CASSLAAPSGSGNTIYF.

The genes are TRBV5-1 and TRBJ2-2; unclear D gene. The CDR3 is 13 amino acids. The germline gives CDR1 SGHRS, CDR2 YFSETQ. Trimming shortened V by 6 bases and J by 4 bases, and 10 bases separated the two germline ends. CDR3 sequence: CASMIAVTGELFF. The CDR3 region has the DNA TGCGCCAGCATGATTGCGGTCACCGGGGAGCTGTTTTTT.

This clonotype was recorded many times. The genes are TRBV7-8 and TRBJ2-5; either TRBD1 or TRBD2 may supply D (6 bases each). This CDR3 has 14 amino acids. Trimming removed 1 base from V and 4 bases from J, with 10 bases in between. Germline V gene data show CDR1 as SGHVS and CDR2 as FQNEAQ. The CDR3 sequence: CASSLVQGGETQYF. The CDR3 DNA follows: TGTGCCAGCAGCTTAGTACAGGGAGGAGAGACCCAGTACTTC.

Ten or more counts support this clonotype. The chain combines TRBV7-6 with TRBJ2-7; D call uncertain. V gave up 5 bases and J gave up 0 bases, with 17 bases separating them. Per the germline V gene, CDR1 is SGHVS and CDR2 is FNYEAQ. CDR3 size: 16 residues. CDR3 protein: CASSPRSDRFSYEQYF. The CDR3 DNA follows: TGTGCCAGCAGCCCCAGGTCGGACCGTTTCTCCTACGAGCAGTACTTC.

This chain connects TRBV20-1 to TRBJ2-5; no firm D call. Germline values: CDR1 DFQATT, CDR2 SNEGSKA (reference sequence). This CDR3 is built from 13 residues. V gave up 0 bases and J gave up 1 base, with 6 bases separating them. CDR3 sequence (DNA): TGCAGTGCTAGAGATGCTCTCCAAGAGACCCAGTACTTC. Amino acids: CSARDALQETQYF.

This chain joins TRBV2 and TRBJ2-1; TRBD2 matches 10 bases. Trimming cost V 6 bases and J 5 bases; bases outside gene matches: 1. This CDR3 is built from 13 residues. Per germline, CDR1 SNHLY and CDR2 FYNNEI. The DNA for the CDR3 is TGTGCCAGCAGGAGCGGGGGGGACAATGAGCAGTTCTTC. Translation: CASRSGGDNEQFF.

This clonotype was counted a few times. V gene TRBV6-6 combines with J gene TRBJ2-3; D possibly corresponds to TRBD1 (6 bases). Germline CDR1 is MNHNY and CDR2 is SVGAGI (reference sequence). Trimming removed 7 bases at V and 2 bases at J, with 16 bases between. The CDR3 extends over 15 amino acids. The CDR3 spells CASTSDRRDTDTQYF. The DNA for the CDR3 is TGTGCCAGCACCTCCGACAGGAGAGACACAGATACGCAGTATTTT.

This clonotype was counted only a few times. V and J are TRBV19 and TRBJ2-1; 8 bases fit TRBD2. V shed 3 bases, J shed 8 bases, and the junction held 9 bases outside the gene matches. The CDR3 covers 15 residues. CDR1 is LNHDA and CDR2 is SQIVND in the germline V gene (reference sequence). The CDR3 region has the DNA TGTGCCAGTAGTATTTCTAGCGGGTTATGGGATGAGCAGTTCTTC. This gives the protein CASSISSGLWDEQFF.

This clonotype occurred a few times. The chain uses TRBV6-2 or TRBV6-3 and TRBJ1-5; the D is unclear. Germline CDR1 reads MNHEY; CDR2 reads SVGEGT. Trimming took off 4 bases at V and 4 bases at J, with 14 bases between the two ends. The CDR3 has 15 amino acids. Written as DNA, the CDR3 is TGTGCCAGCAGTTCGTTCCCCTTGGGAAATCAGCCCCAGCATTTT. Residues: CASSSFPLGNQPQHF.

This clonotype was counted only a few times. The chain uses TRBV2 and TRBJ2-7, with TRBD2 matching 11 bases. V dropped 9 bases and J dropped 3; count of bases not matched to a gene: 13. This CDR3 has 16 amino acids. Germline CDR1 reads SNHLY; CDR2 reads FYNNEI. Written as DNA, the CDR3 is TGTGCCAGTCTTAAGAGAGCTAGCGGGGGGAACTACGAGCAGTACTTC. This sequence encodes CASLKRASGGNYEQYF.

CDR3 bases: TGTGCCAGCAGCTTCCCCGGGTCCGAGCAGTACGTC. This codes for CASSFPGSEQYV. The rearrangement uses TRBV5-6 and TRBJ2-7; D is uncertain. The CDR3 runs to 12 residues. CDR1 SGHDT and CDR2 YYEEEE come from the germline V gene. Trimming took 2 bases from V and 6 from J, leaving 9 bases between them.